These T cell receptor beta chains were read from a single sample in a study of identical twins. MiXCR, run by TCRdb on the 5' RACE reads, gives a single entry per CDR3 protein. The table includes roughly 720,000 distinct CDR3 sequences, 15% to 20% detected once. These data also featured in a second study, about T cells expressing NK-cell markers.

Sequenced input: PBMCs. These receptors originate from a young woman in good health. The CDR3 runs from the conserved cysteine through the conserved F or W. Each record gives: D gene, V gene, clone size, J gene, CDR3 protein, CDR3 DNA. D genes are given only for firm matches. Some rows mark clone size as missing; the rest say once, few, many or name a class of expanded clone.

.,TRBV2,.,TRBJ2-5,CASVDRSPAETQYF,TGTGCCAGCGTAGATCGGTCCCCGGCAGAGACCCAGTACTTC
.,TRBV10-1,few,TRBJ2-7,CASSEFRGSSSYEQYF,TGCGCCAGCAGTGAGTTTCGAGGGTCATCCTCCTACGAGCAGTACTTC
TRBD1,TRBV20-1,few,TRBJ1-1,CSAREIGTGFRAFF,TGCAGTGCTAGAGAAATCGGGACAGGGTTTAGGGCTTTCTTT
TRBD1,TRBV6-1,once,TRBJ2-7,CASRGSGTGLYEQYF,TGTGCCAGCAGAGGATCCGGGACAGGGCTCTACGAGCAGTACTTC
TRBD1,TRBV5-5,few,TRBJ1-2,CASSSGTGNLGYTF,TGTGCCAGCAGCTCCGGGACAGGGAATCTTGGCTACACCTTC
TRBD1,TRBV29-1,few,TRBJ2-2,CSSQGAGAGELFF,TGCAGCTCACAGGGGGCCGGGGCCGGGGAGCTGTTTTTT
TRBD1,TRBV29-1,many,TRBJ1-2,CSVTRGINYGYTF,TGCAGCGTCACCAGGGGGATTAACTATGGCTACACCTTC
.,TRBV7-2,.,TRBJ2-6,CASSLSWYGANVLTF,TGTGCCAGCAGCTTATCTTGGTACGGGGCCAACGTCCTGACTTTC
.,TRBV7-2,.,TRBJ2-7,CASSRDTFPSYEQYF,TGTGCCAGCAGCCGGGACACCTTCCCCTCCTACGAGCAGTACTTC
TRBD2,TRBV3-1,.,TRBJ2-3,CASSQAKRGTTDTQYF,TGTGCCAGCAGCCAAGCCAAGCGGGGGACCACAGATACGCAGTATTTT
TRBD1,TRBV20-1,few,TRBJ1-1,CSATRGQSEAFF,TGCAGTGCTACCAGGGGGCAATCTGAAGCTTTCTTT
.,TRBV10-3,few,TRBJ2-5,CAIGGRGAQETQYF,TGTGCCATCGGTGGACGGGGGGCGCAAGAGACCCAGTACTTC
.,TRBV29-1,few,TRBJ2-3,CSSQETDTQYF,TGCAGCTCGCAAGAGACAGATACGCAGTATTTT
.,TRBV5-6,many,TRBJ1-5,CASSLGGHQPQHF,TGTGCCAGCAGCTTGGGGGGGCATCAACCCCAGCATTTT
.,TRBV5-1,few,TRBJ1-2,CASSLVTGGAGYTF,TGCGCCAGCAGCTTGGTGACAGGAGGGGCTGGCTACACCTTC
.,TRBV27,few,TRBJ2-7,CASSLDLPSSYEQYF,TGTGCCAGCAGTCTGGACTTACCTAGCTCCTACGAGCAGTACTTC
.,TRBV5-1,.,TRBJ2-7,CASSFDRSGSYEQYF,TGCGCCAGCAGCTTCGACAGGTCCGGGTCCTACGAGCAGTACTTC
.,TRBV4-3,many,TRBJ1-6,CASSQDRYNSPLHF,TGCGCCAGCAGCCAAGATCGTTATAATTCACCCCTCCACTTT
.,TRBV12-3/TRBV12-4,once,TRBJ2-5,CASSWGEAETQYF,TGTGCCAGCAGCTGGGGGGAGGCAGAGACCCAGTACTTC
.,TRBV7-9,.,TRBJ2-2,CASSTRAGAPGELFF,TGTGCCAGCAGCACCCGGGCGGGCGCGCCCGGGGAGCTGTTTTTT
TRBD2,TRBV9,.,TRBJ2-3,CASSPRAGGPADTQYF,TGTGCCAGCAGCCCGAGGGCGGGAGGGCCCGCAGATACGCAGTATTTT
TRBD1,TRBV5-6,.,TRBJ2-1,CASSGRDRGSNEQFF,TGTGCCAGCAGCGGCCGGGACAGGGGTTCCAATGAGCAGTTCTTC
.,TRBV29-1,.,TRBJ2-1,CSVVSGTRGTYNEQFF,TGCAGCGTTGTGTCGGGTACTCGGGGGACCTACAATGAGCAGTTCTTC